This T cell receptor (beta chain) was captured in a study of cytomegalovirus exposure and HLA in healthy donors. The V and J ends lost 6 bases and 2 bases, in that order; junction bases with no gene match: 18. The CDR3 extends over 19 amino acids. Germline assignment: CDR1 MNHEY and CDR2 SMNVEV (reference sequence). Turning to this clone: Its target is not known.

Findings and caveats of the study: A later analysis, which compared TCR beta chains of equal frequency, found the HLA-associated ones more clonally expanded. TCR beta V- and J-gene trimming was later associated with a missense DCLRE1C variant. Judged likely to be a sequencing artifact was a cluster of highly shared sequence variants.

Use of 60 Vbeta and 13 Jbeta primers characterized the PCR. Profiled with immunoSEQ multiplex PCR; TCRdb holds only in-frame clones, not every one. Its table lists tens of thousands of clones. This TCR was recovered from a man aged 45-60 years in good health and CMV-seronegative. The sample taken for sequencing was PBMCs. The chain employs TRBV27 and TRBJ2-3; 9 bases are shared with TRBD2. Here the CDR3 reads CASSSLSGTSLGYTDTQYF. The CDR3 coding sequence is TGTGCCAGCAGCTCACTATCCGGGACTAGCTTGGGATACACAGATACGCAGTATTTT.